This T cell receptor beta chain was identified during a study of Tregs in tolerant kidney transplant recipients. On this clone: Antigen unknown.

TCRdb's table, derived via immunoSEQ multiplex PCR, lists solely in-frame clones and lacks some. The sample has 100,000 to 130,000 clones, 90% seen once; the top ten hold 0.3% to 0.4%. Unstimulated regulatory T cells (CD4+CD25+CD127-), CD4+CD25- non-regulatory cells, CD4 and CD8 cells were FACS-sorted from thawed PBMCs. Overall study findings and caveats: Biological reproducibility was not directly addressed, but technical replication error appeared minimal. Tregs expanded with activated donor B cells seemed most donor-specific. In tolerant patients, donor-specific Tregs outgrew total Tregs, suggesting antigen-driven expansion.

The CDR3 totals 15 residues. CDR1 is MNHNS and CDR2 is SASEGT in the germline V gene. J lost 8 bases, V lost 10 bases, and 17 bases had no gene match. The source of this sequence is a human donor who received a combined kidney and bone marrow transplant. The sequenced sample was CD4+ T cells from blood, obtained before the transplant. J is TRBJ1-2 and V is TRBV6-1; 9 bases line up with TRBD1. CDR3 coding DNA: TGTGCCACCGTTTCACGGGGACAGGGCGTTGTGGGCTACACCTTC. As protein: CATVSRGQGVVGYTF.